The clone carrying this T cell receptor beta chain has a single count. Its antigen remains unknown. This entry is derived from a study of cytomegalovirus exposure and HLA in healthy donors. Study-wide findings and caveats: Sequences of the TCR beta chain were said to predict the HLA-A and HLA-B alleles of most subjects accurately.

CDR1 is SGHRS, CDR2 YFSETQ, per germline. There are 16 residues in the CDR3. Trimming took off 0 bases at V and 4 bases at J, with 14 bases between the two ends. PCR employed 60 Vbeta and 13 Jbeta primers. Generated by immunoSEQ multiplex PCR, the TCRdb table keeps only in-frame clones and is missing some. Of 120,000 or so clones listed, around three quarters were seen once; the top ten hold 0.95% to 1.5%. The receptor was derived from a female donor in good health and CMV-seronegative. The sample taken for sequencing was PBMCs. The V call is TRBV5-1, the J call TRBJ1-3; possibly TRBD1 for D (5 bases). As DNA, the CDR3 is TGCGCCAGCAGCTTGGGACTCATTCAGGGAGGAAACACCATATATTTT. Translation gives CASSLGLIQGGNTIYF.